This T cell receptor (beta chain) was captured in a study of blood T cell repertoires in COVID-19. Study information: The analysed material was cDNA or gDNA that came from T cells, B-cell-depleted T cells, or PBMCs.

Here immunoSEQ multiplex PCR was the method, and the copy in TCRdb shows in-frame clones only, minus some. Seen here are a few hundred thousand clones, around 90% observed once, and the top ten hold approximately 2.4%. This clone turned up a few times. The receptor comes from a man aged 18 to 30 with active or convalescent COVID-19. Sequencing used peripheral blood.

The CDR3 DNA reads as TGTGCCAGCAGTTTTCTGCGGGCCTCACCCCTCCACTTT. As protein: CASSFLRASPLHF. The rearrangement uses TRBV27 and TRBJ1-6; D ambiguous. The CDR3 spans 13 residues. Per germline, CDR1 MNHEY and CDR2 SMNVEV (reference sequence). Between the trimmed V and J ends, which lost 3 bases and 10 bases, there was a span of 10 bases.